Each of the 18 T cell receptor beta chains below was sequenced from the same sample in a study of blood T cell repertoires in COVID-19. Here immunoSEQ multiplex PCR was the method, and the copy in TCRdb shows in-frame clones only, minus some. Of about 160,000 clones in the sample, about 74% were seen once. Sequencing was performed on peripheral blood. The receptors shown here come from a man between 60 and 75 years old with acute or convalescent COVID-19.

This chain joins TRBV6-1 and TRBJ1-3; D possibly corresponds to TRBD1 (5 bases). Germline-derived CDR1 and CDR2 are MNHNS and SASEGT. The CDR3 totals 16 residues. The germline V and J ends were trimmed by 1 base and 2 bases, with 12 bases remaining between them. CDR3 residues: CASSEEALGPGNTIYF. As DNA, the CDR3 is TGTGCCAGCAGTGAAGAAGCCCTGGGGCCTGGAAACACCATATATTTT.

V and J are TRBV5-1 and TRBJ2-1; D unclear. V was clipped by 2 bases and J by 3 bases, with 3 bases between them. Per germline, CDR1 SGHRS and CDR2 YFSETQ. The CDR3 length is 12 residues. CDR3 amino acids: CASSFNYNEQFF. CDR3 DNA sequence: TGCGCCAGCAGCTTTAACTACAATGAGCAGTTCTTC.

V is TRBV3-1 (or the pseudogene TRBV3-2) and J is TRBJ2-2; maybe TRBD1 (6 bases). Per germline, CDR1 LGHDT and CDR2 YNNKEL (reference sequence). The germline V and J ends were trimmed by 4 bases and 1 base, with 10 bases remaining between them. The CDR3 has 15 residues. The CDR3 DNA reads TGTGCCAGCAGCCTCGGGACACTGAACACCGGGGAGCTGTTTTTT. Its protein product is CASSLGTLNTGELFF.

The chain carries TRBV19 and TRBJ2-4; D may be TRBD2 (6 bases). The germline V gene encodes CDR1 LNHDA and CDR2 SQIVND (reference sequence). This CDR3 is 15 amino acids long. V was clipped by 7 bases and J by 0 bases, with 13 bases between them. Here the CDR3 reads CASTSWDLAKNIQYF. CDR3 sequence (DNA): TGTGCCAGTACCTCTTGGGACTTAGCCAAAAACATTCAGTACTTC.

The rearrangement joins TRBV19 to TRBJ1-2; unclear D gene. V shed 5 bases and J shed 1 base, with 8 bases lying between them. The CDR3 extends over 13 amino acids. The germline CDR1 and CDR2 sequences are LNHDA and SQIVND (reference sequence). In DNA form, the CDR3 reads TGTGCCAGTAGTGGGCAACATAACTATGGCTACACCTTC. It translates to CASSGQHNYGYTF.

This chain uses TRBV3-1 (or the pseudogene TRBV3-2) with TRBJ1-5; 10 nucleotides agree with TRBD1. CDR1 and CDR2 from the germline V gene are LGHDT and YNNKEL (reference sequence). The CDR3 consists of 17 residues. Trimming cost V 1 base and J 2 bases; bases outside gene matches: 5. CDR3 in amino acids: CASSQGTGGVGNQPQHF. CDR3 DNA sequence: TGTGCCAGCAGCCAAGGGACAGGGGGGGTAGGCAATCAGCCCCAGCATTTT.

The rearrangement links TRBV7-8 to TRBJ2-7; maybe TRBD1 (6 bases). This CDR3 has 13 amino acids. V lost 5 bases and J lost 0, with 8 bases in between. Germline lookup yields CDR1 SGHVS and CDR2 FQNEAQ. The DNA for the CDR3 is TGTGCCAGCAGCAGGGGGATCTCCTACGAGCAGTACTTC. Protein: CASSRGISYEQYF. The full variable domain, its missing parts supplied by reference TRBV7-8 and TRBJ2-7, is GAGVSQSPRYKVAKRGQDVALRCDPISGHVSLFWYQQALGQGPEFLTYFQNEAQLDKSGLPSDRFFAERPEGSVSTLKIQRTQQEDSAVYLCASSRGISYEQYFGPGTRLTVT.

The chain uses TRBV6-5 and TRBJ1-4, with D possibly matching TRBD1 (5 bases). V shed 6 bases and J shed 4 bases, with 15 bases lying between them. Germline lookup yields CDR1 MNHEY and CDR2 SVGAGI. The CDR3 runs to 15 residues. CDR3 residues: CASSDGAEDNEKLFF. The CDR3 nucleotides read TGTGCCAGCAGCGATGGGGCAGAAGATAATGAAAAACTGTTTTTT.

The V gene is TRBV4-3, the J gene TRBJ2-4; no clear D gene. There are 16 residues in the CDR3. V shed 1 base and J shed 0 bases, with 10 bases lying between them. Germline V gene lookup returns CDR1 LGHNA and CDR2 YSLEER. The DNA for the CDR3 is TGCGCCAGCAGCCAAGGCGCCCTCGGAGCCAAAAACATTCAGTACTTC. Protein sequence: CASSQGALGAKNIQYF.

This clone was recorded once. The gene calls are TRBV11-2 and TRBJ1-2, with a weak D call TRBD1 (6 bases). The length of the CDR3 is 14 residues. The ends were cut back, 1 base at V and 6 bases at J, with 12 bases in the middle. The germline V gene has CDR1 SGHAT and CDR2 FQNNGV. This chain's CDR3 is CASSLGPGDHGYTF. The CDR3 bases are TGTGCCAGCAGCTTAGGTCCAGGGGACCATGGCTACACCTTC.

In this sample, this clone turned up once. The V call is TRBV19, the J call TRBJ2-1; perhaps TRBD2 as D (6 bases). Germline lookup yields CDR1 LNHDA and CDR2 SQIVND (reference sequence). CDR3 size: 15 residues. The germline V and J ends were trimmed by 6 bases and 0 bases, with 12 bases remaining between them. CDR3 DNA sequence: TGTGCCAGTAGAGGAGGGTACCCCTCCTACAATGAGCAGTTCTTC. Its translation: CASRGGYPSYNEQFF.

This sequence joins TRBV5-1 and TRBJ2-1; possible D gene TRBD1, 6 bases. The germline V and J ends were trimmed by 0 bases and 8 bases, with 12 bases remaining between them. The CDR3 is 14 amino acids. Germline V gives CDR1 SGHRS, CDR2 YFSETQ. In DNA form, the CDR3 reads TGCGCCAGCAGCTTGGGGAGCAGGGGCGATGAGCAGTTCTTC. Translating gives CASSLGSRGDEQFF.

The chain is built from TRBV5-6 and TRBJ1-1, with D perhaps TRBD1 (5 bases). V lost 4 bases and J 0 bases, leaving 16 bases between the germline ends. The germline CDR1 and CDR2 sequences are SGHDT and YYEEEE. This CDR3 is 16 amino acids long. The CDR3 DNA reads TGTGCCAGCAGCCCGGACGGGGGAAGGATGAACACTGAAGCTTTCTTT. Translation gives CASSPDGGRMNTEAFF.

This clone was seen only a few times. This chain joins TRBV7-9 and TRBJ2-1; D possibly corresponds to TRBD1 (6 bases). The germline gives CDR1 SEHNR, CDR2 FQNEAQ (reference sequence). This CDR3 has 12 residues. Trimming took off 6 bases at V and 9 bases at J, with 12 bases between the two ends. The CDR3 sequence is CASSQGQSEQFF. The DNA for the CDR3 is TGTGCCAGCAGTCAAGGACAGAGTGAGCAGTTCTTC.

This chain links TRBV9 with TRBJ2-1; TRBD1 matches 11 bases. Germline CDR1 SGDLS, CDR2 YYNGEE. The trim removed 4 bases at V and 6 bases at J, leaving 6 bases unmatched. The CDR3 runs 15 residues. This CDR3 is CASSLRTGGSNEQFF. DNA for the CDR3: TGTGCCAGCAGCTTGAGGACAGGGGGCAGCAATGAGCAGTTCTTC.

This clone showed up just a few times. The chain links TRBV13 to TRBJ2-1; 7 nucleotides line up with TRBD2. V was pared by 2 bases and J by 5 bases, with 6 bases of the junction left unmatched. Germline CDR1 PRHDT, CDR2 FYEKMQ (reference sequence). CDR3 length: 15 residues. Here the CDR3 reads CASSLRGGGDNEQFF. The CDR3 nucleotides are TGTGCCAGCAGCTTACGTGGGGGAGGGGACAATGAGCAGTTCTTC.

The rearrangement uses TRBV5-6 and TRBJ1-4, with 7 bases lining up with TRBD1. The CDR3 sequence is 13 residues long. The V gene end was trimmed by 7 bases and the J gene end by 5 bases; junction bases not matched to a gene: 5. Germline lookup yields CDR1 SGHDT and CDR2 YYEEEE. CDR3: CASEGAENEKLFF. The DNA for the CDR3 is TGTGCCAGCGAGGGGGCGGAAAATGAAAAACTGTTTTTT.

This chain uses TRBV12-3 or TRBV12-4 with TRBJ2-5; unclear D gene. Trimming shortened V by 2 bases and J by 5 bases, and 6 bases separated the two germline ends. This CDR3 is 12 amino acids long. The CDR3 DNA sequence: TGTGCCAGCAGTTTACTCCAGGAGACCCAGTACTTC. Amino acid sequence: CASSLLQETQYF.